This TCR beta chain was recovered during a study of blood T cells in healthy people across ages. Notes on the study in general: TCR beta diversity per million T cells fell roughly linearly with age.

The CDR3 sequence is 15 residues long. CDR1 SEHNR and CDR2 FQNEAQ come from the germline V gene (reference sequence). Trimming at V came to 1 base and at J to 15 bases, leaving 11 bases not matched to a gene. Primed by a sample-barcoded 5' primer and a J-beta primer mix, a second PCR proceeded for 7 to 11 cycles. TCRdb re-derived calls from the 5' RACE reads in MiXCR, one entry per CDR3 protein. Counted here are around 500,000 distinct CDR3 sequences, about 29% occurring once; the ten biggest clones make up under 4.5%. With regard to this clonotype: No antigen is known for it.

These data were also filed under a second study, of T cells of mothers and their children.

This sequence joins TRBV7-9 and TRBJ2-1; TRBD2 matches at 11 bases. The sequenced sample was blood. The TCR originated in a boy younger than 10 in good health. CDR3 nucleotide sequence: TGTGCCAGCAGCTTAGAAGATCTAGCGGGAGGTTTGAGGTTCTTC. It yields the protein CASSLEDLAGGLRFF.